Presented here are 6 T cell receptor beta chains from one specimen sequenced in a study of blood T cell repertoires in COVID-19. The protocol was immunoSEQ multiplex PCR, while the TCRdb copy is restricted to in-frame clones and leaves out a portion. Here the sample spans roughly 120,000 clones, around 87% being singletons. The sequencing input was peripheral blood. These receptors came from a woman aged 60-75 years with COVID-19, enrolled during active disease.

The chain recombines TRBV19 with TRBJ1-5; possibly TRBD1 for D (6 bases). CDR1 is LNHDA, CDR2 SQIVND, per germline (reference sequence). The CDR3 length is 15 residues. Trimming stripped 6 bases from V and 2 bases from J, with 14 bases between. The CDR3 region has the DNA TGTGCCAGTAGACCACAGGGATCGGGCAATCAGCCCCAGCATTTT. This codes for CASRPQGSGNQPQHF.

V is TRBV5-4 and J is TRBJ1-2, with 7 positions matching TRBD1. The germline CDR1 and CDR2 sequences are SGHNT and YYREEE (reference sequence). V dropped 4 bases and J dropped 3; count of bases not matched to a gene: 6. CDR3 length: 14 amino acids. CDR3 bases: TGTGCCAGCAGCCGGGGACAGACCGACTATGGCTACACCTTC. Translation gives CASSRGQTDYGYTF.

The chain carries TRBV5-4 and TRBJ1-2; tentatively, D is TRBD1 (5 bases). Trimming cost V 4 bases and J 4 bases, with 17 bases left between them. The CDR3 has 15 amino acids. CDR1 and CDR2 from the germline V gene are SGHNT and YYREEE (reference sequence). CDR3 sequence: CASSRTGREVYGYTF. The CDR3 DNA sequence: TGTGCCAGCAGCCGGACGGGCAGGGAGGTCTATGGCTACACCTTC.

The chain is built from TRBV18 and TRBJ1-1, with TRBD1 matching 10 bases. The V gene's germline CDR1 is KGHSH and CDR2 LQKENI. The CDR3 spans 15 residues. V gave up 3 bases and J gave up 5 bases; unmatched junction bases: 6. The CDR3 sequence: CASSPERTGGTEAFF. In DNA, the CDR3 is TGTGCCAGCTCACCGGAGAGGACAGGGGGGACTGAAGCTTTCTTT.

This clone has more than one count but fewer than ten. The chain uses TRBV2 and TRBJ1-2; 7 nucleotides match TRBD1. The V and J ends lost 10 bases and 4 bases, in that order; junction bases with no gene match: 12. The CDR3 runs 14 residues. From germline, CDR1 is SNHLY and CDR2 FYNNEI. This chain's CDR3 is CATRRDSYLYGYTF. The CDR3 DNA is TGTGCCACTCGTAGGGACAGCTACCTCTATGGCTACACCTTC.

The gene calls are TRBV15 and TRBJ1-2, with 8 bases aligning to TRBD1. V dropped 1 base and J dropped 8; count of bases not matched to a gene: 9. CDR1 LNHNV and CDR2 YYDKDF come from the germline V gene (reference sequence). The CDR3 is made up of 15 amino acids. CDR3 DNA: TGTGCCACCAGCAGAGCTACAGGGGGAACGGAAGGCTACACCTTC. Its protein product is CATSRATGGTEGYTF.